This T cell receptor (beta chain) was obtained from a study of blood T cell repertoires in COVID-19. Repertoires were generated with immunoSEQ multiplex PCR, while TCRdb's copy carries only in-frame clones and drops some. The sample lists around 75,000 clones, about four fifths occurring once. This CDR3 is 14 amino acids long. The germline V and J ends were trimmed by 3 bases and 7 bases, with 16 bases remaining between them. CDR1 is MRHNA, CDR2 SNTAGT, per germline. The receptor's source is an elderly woman with active or convalescent COVID-19. The rearrangement uses TRBV6-4 and TRBJ2-7; TRBD2 is a possible D gene (6 bases). Sequenced material: peripheral blood. The CDR3 nucleotides read TGTGCCAGCAGTGAGTCAGGGAGGCTTGGGGAGCAGTACTTC. Protein product: CASSESGRLGEQYF.